Sequencing of this T cell receptor (beta chain) was carried out in a study of T cells after yellow fever vaccination. Looking at the study overall: Fractions low in cell number were prepared with SMART-Seq v4 Ultra Low Input. Broader study findings: Within FACS-sorted repertoires, abundant clonotypes contaminating from the bulk population could be present. The secondary response showed a weaker magnitude and a faster peak, day 5 versus 15.

The CDR3 covers 13 residues. Germline-derived CDR1 and CDR2 are SGHRS and YFSETQ. Between the trimmed V and J ends, which lost 4 bases and 4 bases, there was a span of 11 bases. In making TCR cDNA, 5'RACE template switching added a universal primer site and UMIs to it. From the 5' RACE reads, TCRdb called clonotypes with MiXCR, one entry per CDR3 protein. The repertoire holds some 240,000 distinct CDR3 sequences, roughly 3.7% seen once, with around 20% in the top ten. This clonotype came up many times. The antigen remains unidentified. This rearrangement joins TRBV5-1 to TRBJ1-2, with D unclear. This specimen consisted of PBMCs, obtained 15 days after the yellow fever booster vaccination. This TCR derives from a young man who received the YFV17D yellow fever vaccine. The CDR3 here is CASSTLEAYGYTF. CDR3 DNA: TGCGCCAGCAGCACCCTTGAAGCCTATGGCTACACCTTC.